These 32 T cell receptor beta chains came from one sample sequenced in a study of Graves' ophthalmopathy and Graves' hyperthyroidism (dated by TCRdb to 2016 to 2018). The sequencer listed for this sample is Illumina HiSeq 2000. TCR beta CDR3 regions were amplified from RNA transcripts for repertoire sequencing. A first-round RT-PCR used HTBI primers with the Qiagen OneStep RT-PCR kit, followed by a second-round multiplex PCR, size selection and purification. The public sequencing data were trimmed at Q25 with fastp and processed into clonotypes with MiXCR by TCRdb, which kept only in-frame beta chains. Every distinct CDR3 protein forms one entry, paired with its most common genes and DNA. The sample has tens of thousands of distinct CDR3 sequences on record, about 51% of them singletons. The top ten constitute roughly 18% of the sample. Material: peripheral blood. Receptors were obtained from an adult man with Graves' ophthalmopathy.

There are many counts of this clonotype. The chain recombines TRBV6-5 with TRBJ2-5; 7 nucleotides agree with TRBD1. The V gene's germline CDR1 is MNHEY and CDR2 SVGAGI. V lost 9 bases and J lost 4; bases outside the gene matches: 8. This CDR3 has 13 residues. CDR3 nucleotides: TGTGCCAGTCTGAGGGGGCCCGGAGAGACCCAGTACTTC. Encoded protein: CASLRGPGETQYF.

J is TRBJ2-5 and V is TRBV20-1, with 11 positions matching TRBD1. CDR1 and CDR2 from the germline V gene are DFQATT and SNEGSKA (reference sequence). V was pared by 2 bases and J by 7 bases, with 6 bases of the junction left unmatched. The CDR3 spans 14 residues. CDR3 protein: CSARPDRGQGTQYF. CDR3 nucleotides: TGCAGTGCTAGACCGGACAGGGGGCAGGGGACCCAGTACTTC.

The table lists this clonotype with many counts. V gene TRBV7-2 combines with J gene TRBJ2-4, with D perhaps TRBD1 (8 bases). The germline V and J ends were trimmed by 5 bases and 5 bases, with 22 bases remaining between them. The CDR3 totals 17 residues. Per germline, CDR1 SGHTA and CDR2 FQGNSA. The DNA of the CDR3 is TGTGCCAGCAGCCTAGTTGGACAGGGAGGGTTGGAAAACATTCAGTACTTC. The encoded protein is CASSLVGQGGLENIQYF.

This chain joins TRBV7-3 and TRBJ2-1; 9 bases are shared with TRBD2. This CDR3 comprises 18 residues. CDR1 and CDR2 from the germline V gene are SGHTA and FQGTGA. Trimming removed 0 bases from V and 3 bases from J; junction bases left unmatched: 9. The CDR3 is CASSLTRIGTSSYNEQFF. For the CDR3, the DNA is TGTGCCAGCAGCTTAACGAGGATCGGGACTAGCAGCTACAATGAGCAGTTCTTC.

The V gene is TRBV5-6, the J gene TRBJ1-3, with D hard to call. This CDR3 comprises 15 residues. Germline V gives CDR1 SGHDT, CDR2 YYEEEE. Trimming left V 1 base short and J 8 bases short, with 16 bases between. The CDR3 coding sequence is TGTGCCAGCAGCTTGTACACAACCTATGGCTACACCATATATTTT. It translates to CASSLYTTYGYTIYF. Full variable domain (outside the CDR3, taken from reference TRBV5-6 and TRBJ1-3): DAGVTQSPTHLIKTRGQQVTLRCSPKSGHDTVSWYQQALGQGPQFIFQYYEEEERQRGNFPDRFSGHQFPNYSSELNVNALLLGDSALYLCASSLYTTYGYTIYFGEGSWLTVV.

This clonotype was recorded a few times. The chain combines TRBV25-1 with TRBJ2-2; 8 nucleotides match TRBD1. V dropped 4 bases and J dropped 4; count of bases not matched to a gene: 5. Germline loops: CDR1 MGHDK, CDR2 SYGVNS. This CDR3 region has 15 residues. CDR3 nucleotides: TGTGCCAGCAGTGGGGGACAGGTCCTCACCGGGGAGCTGTTTTTT. This sequence encodes CASSGGQVLTGELFF.

The CDR3 loop reads CSASRVTEAFF. The CDR3 DNA follows: TGCAGTGCTAGCAGGGTGACAGAAGCTTTCTTT. The rearrangement uses TRBV20-1 and TRBJ1-1, with D perhaps matching TRBD1 (5 bases). Germline V lookup: CDR1 DFQATT, CDR2 SNEGSKA (reference sequence). The V gene lost 3 bases and the J gene lost 8 bases, with 10 bases spanning the gap. The CDR3 runs 11 residues.

The chain carries TRBV20-1 and TRBJ2-5; 9 positions agree with TRBD2. Germline V gene data show CDR1 as DFQATT and CDR2 as SNEGSKA (reference sequence). The CDR3 length is 17 residues. The J segment lost 5 bases and the V segment lost 8 bases, leaving 21 bases of the junction unmatched. The CDR3 sequence: CSSQGPGASGVGETQYF. CDR3 coding DNA: TGCAGTTCTCAGGGTCCGGGGGCTAGCGGGGTCGGGGAGACCCAGTACTTC.

This clonotype was counted at least ten times. The chain carries TRBV11-2 and TRBJ1-1, with TRBD1 as a possible D gene (6 bases). In germline, CDR1 is SGHAT, CDR2 FQNNGV. The CDR3 length is 13 residues. The V end lost 4 bases, the J end lost 10 bases, and 16 bases lay between the germline ends. Here the CDR3 DNA reads TGTGCCAGCAGCTCAGGACAGTCGGTGAGAGCTTTCTTT. Translation gives CASSSGQSVRAFF.

The rearrangement links TRBV5-1 to TRBJ2-7, with 7 nucleotides matching TRBD2. With 1 base clipped from V and 2 bases from J, the junction kept 3 bases outside the gene matches. This CDR3 contains 14 residues. CDR1 SGHRS and CDR2 YFSETQ come from the germline V gene. In DNA, the CDR3 is TGCGCCAGCAGCTTGATCAGCGGGACCTACGAGCAGTACTTC. This translates into CASSLISGTYEQYF.

In this sample, this clonotype turned up many times. This chain connects TRBV19 to TRBJ2-5; TRBD2 matches at 14 bases. The ends lost 6 bases at V and 4 bases at J; junction bases unmatched: 4. The length of the CDR3 is 15 residues. Germline V gene sequence: CDR1 LNHDA, CDR2 SQIVND (reference sequence). The CDR3 nucleotides read TGTGCCAGTAGCTCCGGACTAGCGGGAGGAGAGACCCAGTACTTC. Encoded protein: CASSSGLAGGETQYF.

The chain combines TRBV7-2 with TRBJ1-6, with a possible D match to TRBD1 (6 bases). Germline CDR1 SGHTA, CDR2 FQGNSA. The V end lost 3 bases, the J end lost 7 bases, and 13 bases lay between the germline ends. The CDR3 sequence is 15 residues long. CDR3 protein: CASSLPGGQNSPLHF. As DNA, the CDR3 is TGTGCCAGCAGCTTGCCGGGGGGGCAGAATTCACCCCTCCACTTT.

This clonotype was counted at least ten times. A much larger clone sits a single nucleotide away, making a read error possible. V gene TRBV15 combines with J gene TRBJ2-1, with D perhaps matching TRBD1 or TRBD2 (6 bases each). The CDR3 length is 14 residues. Germline CDR1 and CDR2: LNHNV and YYDKDF (reference sequence). Trimming took 1 base from V and 9 from J, leaving 13 bases between them. The CDR3 DNA sequence: TGTGCCACCAGCAGAGGCCTAGGGGGGTGTGAGCAGTTCTTC. This encodes CATSRGLGGCEQFF.

This clonotype was seen ten or more times. The J gene is TRBJ2-1, the V gene TRBV4-2; the match to TRBD2 covers 12 bases. CDR3 length: 17 residues. V lost 3 bases and J lost 0; bases outside the gene matches: 3. Germline V gene sequence: CDR1 LGHNA, CDR2 YNFKEQ. Here the CDR3 reads CASSHLAGGVSYNEQFF. The CDR3, as DNA: TGTGCCAGCAGCCACCTAGCGGGGGGGGTCTCCTACAATGAGCAGTTCTTC.

The chain has TRBV10-2 and TRBJ2-2; D is perhaps TRBD2 (5 bases). Germline V CDR1 and CDR2: WSHSY, SAAADI. Trimming took 4 bases from V and 3 from J, leaving 12 bases between them. The CDR3 contains 15 residues. CDR3 protein: CASSVARVYTGELFF. The CDR3 DNA reads TGCGCCAGCAGTGTAGCGCGGGTGTACACCGGGGAGCTGTTTTTT.

The chain is built from TRBV10-3 and TRBJ2-1, with 12 positions matching TRBD2. Looked up from germline, CDR1 is ENHRY and CDR2 is SYGVKD. The CDR3 has 14 amino acids. V shed 3 bases, J shed 8 bases, and the junction held 2 bases outside the gene matches. CDR3 in DNA: TGTGCCATCAGTGATCTAGCGGGAGGGGATGAGCAGTTCTTC. It codes for CAISDLAGGDEQFF.

Judged by abundance, this clonotype is medium-sized. The chain employs TRBV20-1 and TRBJ1-6; 8 nucleotides line up with TRBD1. Germline CDR1 is DFQATT and CDR2 is SNEGSKA (reference sequence). The CDR3 loop spans 15 amino acids. With 5 bases clipped from V and 7 bases from J, the junction kept 10 bases outside the gene matches. The chain's CDR3 is CSAPPRTGPNSPLHF. DNA for the CDR3: TGCAGTGCTCCGCCCCGGACAGGGCCAAATTCACCCCTCCACTTT.

This clonotype has just one count. The J gene is TRBJ1-6, the V gene TRBV20-1; D not certain. The length of the CDR3 is 12 residues. Trimming removed 7 bases from V and 7 bases from J, with 11 bases in between. Germline CDR1 is DFQATT and CDR2 is SNEGSKA (reference sequence). This CDR3 reads CSVKGGNSPLHF. The CDR3 coding sequence is TGCAGTGTTAAAGGAGGGAATTCACCCCTCCACTTT.

This chain uses TRBV7-3 with TRBJ2-2, with 16 bases that match TRBD2. CDR1 is SGHTA and CDR2 is FQGTGA in the germline V gene. The CDR3 is 19 residues long. V trimming: 5 bases; J trimming: 3 bases; junction bases outside the gene matches: 9. CDR3 DNA sequence: TGTGCCAGCAGCCGGGGACTAGCGGGGGGGCCCTCTTACACCGGGGAGCTGTTTTTT. It codes for CASSRGLAGGPSYTGELFF.

In this sample, this clonotype turned up once. Here the CDR3 reads CASSVTNTEAFF. The CDR3 DNA reads as TGTGCCAGCAGTGTGACGAACACTGAAGCTTTCTTT. The V gene is TRBV25-1, the J gene TRBJ1-1; no clear D. Germline lookup yields CDR1 MGHDK and CDR2 SYGVNS. This CDR3 has 12 amino acids. V was pared by 4 bases and J by 1 base, with 4 bases between.

A word on this clonotype: The junction departs from germline at one end; a sequencing error may be responsible. This chain links TRBV5-1 with TRBJ2-5; either TRBD1 or TRBD2 may supply D (5 bases each). Germline V gives CDR1 SGHRS, CDR2 YFSETQ. The CDR3 has 14 amino acids. The CDR3 sequence: CPSTYGDLQETQYF. In DNA, the CDR3 is TGCCCCAGCACGTATGGGGACCTTCAAGAGACCCAGTACTTC.

On this clonotype itself: The DNA is omitted, as the CDR3 cannot be located on it reliably, and the CDR3 follows TCRdb's listing. V usage is TRBV7-9 and J usage is TRBJ1-2; the table calls TRBD1, which could not be checked here. Per the germline V gene, CDR1 is SEHNR and CDR2 is FQNEAQ (reference sequence). A total of 16 residues make up the CDR3, ends included. CDR3 protein: CASSSTDTEAFFGYTF.

This clonotype appeared many times. J is TRBJ2-5 and V is TRBV28; possible D gene TRBD2, 6 bases. The germline V and J ends were trimmed by 7 bases and 2 bases, with 14 bases remaining between them. The CDR3 covers 14 residues. Per germline, CDR1 MDHEN and CDR2 SYDVKM. The DNA for the CDR3 is TGTGCCAGCATTGAGGGAGGAGGACAAGAGACCCAGTACTTC. It codes for CASIEGGGQETQYF.

Remarks on this clonotype: The CDR3 carries no conserved terminal phenylalanine or tryptophan, so it likely arises from a read error. The DNA is omitted, as the CDR3 cannot be located on it reliably, and the CDR3 follows TCRdb's listing. V usage is TRBV7-9 and J usage is TRBJ2-5; the D call in the table, TRBD1, was not verified against the DNA. The CDR3 region is 15 residues in length, termini included. CDR1 is SEHNR, CDR2 FQNEAQ, per germline (reference sequence). CDR3: CASRAGGPYGYTFGS.

This CDR3 is CSGEAGGYNEQFF. CDR3 nucleotide sequence: TGCAGCGGCGAAGCGGGAGGCTACAATGAGCAGTTCTTC. The chain carries TRBV29-1 and TRBJ2-1; 9 positions match TRBD2. CDR3 length equals 13 residues. Looked up from germline, CDR1 is SQVTM and CDR2 is ANQGSEA. V lost 7 bases and J lost 3; bases outside the gene matches: 4.

This clonotype was picked up many times. The chain carries TRBV4-1 and TRBJ2-5; 9 bases align to TRBD2. Germline trimming cut 4 bases from V and 5 bases from J; bases unmatched to any gene: 11. Looked up from germline, CDR1 is MGHRA and CDR2 is YSYEKL. This CDR3 comprises 16 residues. This CDR3 is CASSPPGGGRGETQYF. DNA of the CDR3: TGCGCCAGCAGCCCGCCGGGGGGCGGGAGGGGCGAGACCCAGTACTTC.

This chain links TRBV11-2 with TRBJ2-7; D gene ambiguous. The CDR3 runs 16 residues. Germline V gene data show CDR1 as SGHAT and CDR2 as FQNNGV. V was trimmed by 2 bases and J by 0 bases, leaving 14 bases between them. CDR3 protein: CASSLTAADGSYEQYF. CDR3 nucleotide sequence: TGTGCCAGCAGCTTAACCGCGGCTGACGGCTCCTACGAGCAGTACTTC.

This clonotype was recorded at least ten times. The chain recombines TRBV12-5 with TRBJ1-2, with no clear D. V shed 0 bases and J shed 5 bases, with 13 bases lying between them. Germline CDR1 and CDR2: LGHNT and FRNRAP. The CDR3 runs 15 residues. The CDR3 coding sequence is TGTGCTAGTGGTTTGGTAGACTCCTGGGATTATGGCTACACCTTC. Translating it yields CASGLVDSWDYGYTF.

This chain links TRBV5-6 with TRBJ1-4; 9 bases fit TRBD1. The CDR3 runs to 16 residues. Losses at the gene ends were 3 bases for V and 8 bases for J; bases not matched to a gene: 11. Germline lookup yields CDR1 SGHDT and CDR2 YYEEEE. CDR3 coding DNA: TGTGCCAGCAGCTCAGACAGGGGGTTTAAGCCCGAAAAACTGTTTTTT. Its protein product is CASSSDRGFKPEKLFF.

The V call is TRBV10-3, the J call TRBJ2-1, with 10 positions matching TRBD2. Unmatched junction bases numbered 5, after V lost 4 bases and J lost 8 bases. The CDR3 has 14 residues. Germline V lookup: CDR1 ENHRY, CDR2 SYGVKD. CDR3: CAISVLAGEDEQFF. For the CDR3, the DNA is TGTGCCATCAGTGTCCTAGCGGGAGAGGATGAGCAGTTCTTC.

The sample holds many counts of this clonotype. The chain couples TRBV6-1 to TRBJ1-2; D is uncertain. The V gene's germline CDR1 is MNHNS and CDR2 SASEGT. The CDR3 loop spans 15 amino acids. V was pared by 0 bases and J by 8 bases, with 16 bases between. The CDR3 loop reads CASSEANSAGGGYTF. As DNA, the CDR3 is TGTGCCAGCAGTGAAGCAAATTCGGCAGGCGGCGGCTACACCTTC.

In this sample, this clonotype turned up many times. Given a much more abundant clone one base away, this may be a read error. This chain connects TRBV12-3 or TRBV12-4 to TRBJ1-6; the match to TRBD1 covers 7 bases. The J segment lost 8 bases and the V segment lost 5 bases, leaving 6 bases of the junction unmatched. This CDR3 region has 14 residues. In DNA form, the CDR3 reads TGTGCCAGCAGTCAAGGGGGCAGGGATTCACCCCTCCACTTT. Translated, it gives CASSQGGRDSPLHF.